This T cell receptor (beta chain) stems from a study of cytomegalovirus exposure and HLA in healthy donors. Looking at the study overall: HLA-typed donors were the source of about 85 million unique TCRs, which an early data release held. Study conclusions and caveats: A link between a missense DCLRE1C variant and TCR beta V- and J-gene trimming emerged from a later analysis.

This CDR3 comprises 13 residues. Germline CDR1 reads MGHRA; CDR2 reads YSYEKL. V dropped 6 bases and J dropped 1 base, with 9 bases sitting between them. This PCR relied on a set of 60 Vbeta primers and 13 Jbeta primers. Here immunoSEQ multiplex PCR was the method, and the copy in TCRdb shows in-frame clones only, minus some. The sample yields fewer than 200,000 clones, approximately 80% seen once. To note about this clone: Its antigen is as yet unknown.

This TCR was sampled from a young woman in good health and CMV-seropositive. The chain carries TRBV4-1 and TRBJ1-1; D uncertain. The sequencing sample was made of PBMCs. The CDR3 reads CASSQRGNTEAFF. CDR3 coding DNA: TGCGCCAGCAGTCAGCGGGGGAACACTGAAGCTTTCTTT.